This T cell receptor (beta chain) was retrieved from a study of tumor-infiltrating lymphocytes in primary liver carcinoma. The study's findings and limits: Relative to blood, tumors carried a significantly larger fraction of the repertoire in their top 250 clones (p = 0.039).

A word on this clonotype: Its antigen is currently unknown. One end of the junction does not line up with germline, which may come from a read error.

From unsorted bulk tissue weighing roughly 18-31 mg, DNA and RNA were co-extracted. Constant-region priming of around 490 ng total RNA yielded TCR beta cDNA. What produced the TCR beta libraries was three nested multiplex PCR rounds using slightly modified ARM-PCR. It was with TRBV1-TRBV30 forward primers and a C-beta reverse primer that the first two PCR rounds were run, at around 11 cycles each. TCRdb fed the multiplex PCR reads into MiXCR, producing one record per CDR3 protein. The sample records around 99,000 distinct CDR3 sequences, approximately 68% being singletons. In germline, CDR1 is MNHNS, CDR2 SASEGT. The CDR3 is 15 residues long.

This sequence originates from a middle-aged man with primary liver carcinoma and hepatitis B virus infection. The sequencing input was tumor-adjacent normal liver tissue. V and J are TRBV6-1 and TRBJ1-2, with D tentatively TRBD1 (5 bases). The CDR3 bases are TGTGCCACCAGTGAAGAGTGGGCAGGGAACTATGGCTACACCTTC. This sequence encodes CATSEEWAGNYGYTF.